This T cell receptor (beta chain) was sequenced in a study of shared clonotypes between healthy human individuals. Comments on this clone: Antigen unknown.

The study drew all its donors from Caucasian adults living in Nashville, Tennessee. TCRdb's table, derived via immunoSEQ multiplex PCR, lists solely in-frame clones and lacks some. The table has about 2.3 million clones, around 90% seen once. Broader study findings: All-four-donor shared clonotypes had higher generation probabilities than non-shared clonotypes did. An effect of sequencing depth on clonotype sharing among donors was expected.

The specimen was naive CD4+ T cells from PBMCs. Specified subset: CD45RA+ positively selected. The sequence was collected from a man in his late teens or twenties in good health. Some clones in this sample may be carry-over from other donors' samples.

The CDR3 nucleotides read TGTGCCAGCAGCAAATGGTTAGGGACTGAAGCTTTCTTT. Translating gives CASSKWLGTEAFF. The chain carries TRBV27 and TRBJ1-1; D uncertain. V lost 6 bases and J 5 bases, leaving 13 bases between the germline ends. CDR1 is MNHEY and CDR2 is SMNVEV in the germline V gene (reference sequence). The CDR3 sequence is 13 residues long.